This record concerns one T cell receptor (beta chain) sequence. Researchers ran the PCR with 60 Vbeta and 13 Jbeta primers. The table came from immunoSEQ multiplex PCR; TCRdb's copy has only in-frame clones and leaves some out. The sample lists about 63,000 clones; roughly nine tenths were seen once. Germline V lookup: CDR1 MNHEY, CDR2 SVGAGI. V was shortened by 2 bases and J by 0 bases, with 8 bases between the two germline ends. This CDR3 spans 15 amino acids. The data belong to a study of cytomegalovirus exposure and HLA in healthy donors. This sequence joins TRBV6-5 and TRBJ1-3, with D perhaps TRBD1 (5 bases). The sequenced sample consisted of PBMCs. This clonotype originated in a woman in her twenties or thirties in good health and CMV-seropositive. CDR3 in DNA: TGTGCCAGCAGTTACCCCGGGGGCTCTGGAAACACCATATATTTT. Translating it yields CASSYPGGSGNTIYF.